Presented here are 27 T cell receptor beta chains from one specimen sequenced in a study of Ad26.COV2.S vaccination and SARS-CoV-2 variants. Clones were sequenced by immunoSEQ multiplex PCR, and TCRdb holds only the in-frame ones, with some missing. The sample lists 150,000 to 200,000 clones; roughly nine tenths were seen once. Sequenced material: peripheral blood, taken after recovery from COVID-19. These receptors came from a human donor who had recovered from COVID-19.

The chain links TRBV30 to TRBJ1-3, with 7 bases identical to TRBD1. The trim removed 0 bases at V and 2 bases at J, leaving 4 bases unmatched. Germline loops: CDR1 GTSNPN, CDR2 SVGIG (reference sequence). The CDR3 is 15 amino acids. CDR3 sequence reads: CAWSVGGGAGNTIYF. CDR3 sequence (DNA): TGTGCCTGGAGTGTTGGAGGGGGCGCTGGAAACACCATATATTTT.

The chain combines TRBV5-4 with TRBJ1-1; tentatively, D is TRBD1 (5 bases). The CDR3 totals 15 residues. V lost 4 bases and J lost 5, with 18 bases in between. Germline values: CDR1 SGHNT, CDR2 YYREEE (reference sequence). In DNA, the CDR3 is TGTGCCAGCAGCCCGGGGACGCCAAGGGGAACTGAAGCTTTCTTT. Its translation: CASSPGTPRGTEAFF.

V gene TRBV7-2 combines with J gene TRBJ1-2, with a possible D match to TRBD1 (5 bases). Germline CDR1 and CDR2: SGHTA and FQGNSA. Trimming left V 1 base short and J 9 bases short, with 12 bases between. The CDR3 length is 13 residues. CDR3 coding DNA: TGTGCCAGCAGCTTAGATTTCCGGGGGAGCTACACCTTC. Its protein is CASSLDFRGSYTF. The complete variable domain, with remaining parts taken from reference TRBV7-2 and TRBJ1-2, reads GAGVSQSPSNKVTEKGKDVELRCDPISGHTALYWYRQSLGQGLEFLIYFQGNSAPDKSGLPSDRFSAERTGGSVSTLTIQRTQQEDSAVYLCASSLDFRGSYTFGSGTRLTVV.

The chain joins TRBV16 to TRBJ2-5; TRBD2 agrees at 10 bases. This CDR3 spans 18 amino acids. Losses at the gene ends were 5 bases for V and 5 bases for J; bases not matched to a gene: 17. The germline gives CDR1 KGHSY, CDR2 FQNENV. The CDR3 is CASSEKRPGLAVGETQYF. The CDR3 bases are TGTGCCAGCAGCGAAAAAAGACCTGGACTAGCGGTAGGGGAGACCCAGTACTTC.

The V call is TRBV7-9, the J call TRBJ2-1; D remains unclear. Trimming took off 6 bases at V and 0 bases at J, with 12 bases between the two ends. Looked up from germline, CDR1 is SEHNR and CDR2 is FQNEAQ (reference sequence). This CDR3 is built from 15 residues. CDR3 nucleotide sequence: TGTGCCAGCAGTCCAGGCGGAAGCTCCTACAATGAGCAGTTCTTC. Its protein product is CASSPGGSSYNEQFF. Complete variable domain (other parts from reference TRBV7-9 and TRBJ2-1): DTGVSQNPRHKITKRGQNVTFRCDPISEHNRLYWYRQTLGQGPEFLTYFQNEAQLEKSRLLSDRFSAERPKGSFSTLEIQRTEQGDSAMYLCASSPGGSSYNEQFFGPGTRLTVL.

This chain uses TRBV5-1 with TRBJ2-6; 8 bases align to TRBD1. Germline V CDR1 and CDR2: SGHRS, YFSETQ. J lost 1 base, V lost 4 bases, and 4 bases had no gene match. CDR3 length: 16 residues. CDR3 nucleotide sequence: TGCGCCAGCAGCCTGGGACAGGTTTCTGGGGCCAACGTCCTGACTTTC. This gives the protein CASSLGQVSGANVLTF.

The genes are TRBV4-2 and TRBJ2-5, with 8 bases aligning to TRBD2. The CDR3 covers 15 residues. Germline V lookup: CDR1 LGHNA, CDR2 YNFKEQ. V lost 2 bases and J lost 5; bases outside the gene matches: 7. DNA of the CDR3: TGTGCCAGCAGCCAAAACCTCGGGAGGGGGGAGACCCAGTACTTC. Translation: CASSQNLGRGETQYF.

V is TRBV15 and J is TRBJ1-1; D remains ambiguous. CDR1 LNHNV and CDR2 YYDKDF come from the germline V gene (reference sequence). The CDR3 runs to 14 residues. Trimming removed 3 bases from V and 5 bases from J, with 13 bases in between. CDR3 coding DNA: TGTGCCACCAGCAGGGTATGGACGGAAACTGAAGCTTTCTTT. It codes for CATSRVWTETEAFF.

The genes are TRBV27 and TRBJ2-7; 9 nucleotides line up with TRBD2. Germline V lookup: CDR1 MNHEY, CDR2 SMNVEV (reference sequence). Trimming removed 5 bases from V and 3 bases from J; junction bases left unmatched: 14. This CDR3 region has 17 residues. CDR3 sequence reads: CASSRSGGPAGGYEQYF. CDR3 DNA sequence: TGTGCCAGCAGTAGGTCAGGGGGGCCAGCGGGAGGCTACGAGCAGTACTTC.

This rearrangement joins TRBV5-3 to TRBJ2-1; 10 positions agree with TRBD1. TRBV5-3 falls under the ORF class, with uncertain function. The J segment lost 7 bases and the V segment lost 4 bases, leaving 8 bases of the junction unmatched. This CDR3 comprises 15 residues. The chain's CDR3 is CARSRTGTGENEQFF. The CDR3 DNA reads TGTGCCAGAAGCAGAACCGGGACAGGGGAGAATGAGCAGTTCTTC.

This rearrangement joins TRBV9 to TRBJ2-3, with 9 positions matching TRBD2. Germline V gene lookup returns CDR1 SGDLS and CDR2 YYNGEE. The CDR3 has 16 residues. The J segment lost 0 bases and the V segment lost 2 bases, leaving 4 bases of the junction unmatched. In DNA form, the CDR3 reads TGTGCCAGCAGCGTCCAGCTAGCGGGGAGCACAGATACGCAGTATTTT. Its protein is CASSVQLAGSTDTQYF.

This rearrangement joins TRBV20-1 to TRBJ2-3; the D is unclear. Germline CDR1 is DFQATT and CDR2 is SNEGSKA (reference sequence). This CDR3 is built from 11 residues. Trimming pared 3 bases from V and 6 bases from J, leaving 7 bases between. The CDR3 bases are TGCAGTGCTAGTCGACGGGATACGCAGTATTTT. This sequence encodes CSASRRDTQYF.

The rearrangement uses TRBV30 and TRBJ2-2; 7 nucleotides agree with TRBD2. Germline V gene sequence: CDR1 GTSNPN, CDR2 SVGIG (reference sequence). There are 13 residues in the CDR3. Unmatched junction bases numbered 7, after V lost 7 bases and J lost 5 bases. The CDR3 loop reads CAYSREGTGELFF. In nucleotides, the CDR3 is TGTGCCTATAGCAGGGAGGGTACCGGGGAGCTGTTTTTT.

The CDR3 DNA sequence: TGTGCCAGTAGTTACGGCGGTCTAGCGGGGTTAAACACCGGGGAGCTGTTTTTT. Translated: CASSYGGLAGLNTGELFF. The chain links TRBV19 to TRBJ2-2, with TRBD2 matching over 9 bases. Germline assignment: CDR1 LNHDA and CDR2 SQIVND (reference sequence). This CDR3 spans 18 amino acids. Trimming took 5 bases from V and 2 from J; bases not matched to a gene: 12.

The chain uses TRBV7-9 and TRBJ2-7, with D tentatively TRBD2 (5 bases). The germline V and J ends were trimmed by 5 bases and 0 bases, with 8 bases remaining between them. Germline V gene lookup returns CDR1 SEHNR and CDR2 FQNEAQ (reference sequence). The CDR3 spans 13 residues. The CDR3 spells CASSRGGSYEQYF. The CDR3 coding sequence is TGTGCCAGCAGCCGGGGTGGCTCCTACGAGCAGTACTTC.

CDR3 sequence reads: CASSLAPGGVDTQYF. The CDR3 bases are TGTGCCAGCAGCTTAGCGCCAGGGGGCGTGGATACGCAGTATTTT. The chain is built from TRBV11-1 and TRBJ2-3; 8 bases line up with TRBD1. This CDR3 is built from 15 residues. J gave up 6 bases and V 0 bases, and 5 bases lay outside the gene matches. Per the germline V gene, CDR1 is SGHAT and CDR2 is FQDESV (reference sequence).

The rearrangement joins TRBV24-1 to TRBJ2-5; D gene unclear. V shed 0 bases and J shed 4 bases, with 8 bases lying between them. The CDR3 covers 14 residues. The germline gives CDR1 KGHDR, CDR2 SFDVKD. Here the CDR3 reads CATSDLEQRETQYF. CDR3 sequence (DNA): TGTGCCACCAGTGATTTGGAACAGCGAGAGACCCAGTACTTC.

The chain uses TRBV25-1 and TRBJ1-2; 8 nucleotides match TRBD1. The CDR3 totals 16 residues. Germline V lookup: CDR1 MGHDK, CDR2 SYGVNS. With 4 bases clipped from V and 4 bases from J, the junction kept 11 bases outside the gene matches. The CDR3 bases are TGTGCCAGCAGTGGCAACCACAGGGGGGCCCTCTATGGCTACACCTTC. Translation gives CASSGNHRGALYGYTF.

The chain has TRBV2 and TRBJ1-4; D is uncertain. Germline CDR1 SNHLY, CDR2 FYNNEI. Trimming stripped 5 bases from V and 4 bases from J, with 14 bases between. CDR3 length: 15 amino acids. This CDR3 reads CASSPRHKINEKLFF. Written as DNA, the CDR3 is TGTGCCAGCAGTCCCCGACATAAAATTAATGAAAAACTGTTTTTT.

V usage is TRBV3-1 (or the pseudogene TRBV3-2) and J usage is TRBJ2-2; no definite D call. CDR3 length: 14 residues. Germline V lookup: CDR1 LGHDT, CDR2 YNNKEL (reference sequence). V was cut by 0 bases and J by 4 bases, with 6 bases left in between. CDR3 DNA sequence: TGTGCCAGCAGCCAAGATGAACTCACCGGGGAGCTGTTTTTT. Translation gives CASSQDELTGELFF.

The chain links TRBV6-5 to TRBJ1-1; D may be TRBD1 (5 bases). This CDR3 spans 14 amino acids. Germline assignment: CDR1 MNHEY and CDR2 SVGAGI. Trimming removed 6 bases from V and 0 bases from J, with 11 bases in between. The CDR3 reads CASSWDGMNTEAFF. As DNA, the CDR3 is TGTGCCAGCAGCTGGGACGGGATGAACACTGAAGCTTTCTTT.

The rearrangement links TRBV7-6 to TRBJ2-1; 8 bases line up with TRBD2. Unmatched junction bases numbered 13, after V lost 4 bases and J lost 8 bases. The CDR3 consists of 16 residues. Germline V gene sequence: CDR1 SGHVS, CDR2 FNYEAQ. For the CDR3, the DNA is TGTGCCAGCAGCTCTTTGCTGGCGGGAGGCGGCTATGAGCAGTTCTTC. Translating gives CASSSLLAGGGYEQFF.

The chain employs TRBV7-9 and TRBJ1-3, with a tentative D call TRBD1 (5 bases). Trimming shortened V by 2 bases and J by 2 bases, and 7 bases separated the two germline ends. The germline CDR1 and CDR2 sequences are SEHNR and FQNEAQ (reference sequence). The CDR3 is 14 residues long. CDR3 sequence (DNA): TGTGCCAGCAGCTTAAAGGGGCCTGGAAACACCATATATTTT. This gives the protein CASSLKGPGNTIYF.

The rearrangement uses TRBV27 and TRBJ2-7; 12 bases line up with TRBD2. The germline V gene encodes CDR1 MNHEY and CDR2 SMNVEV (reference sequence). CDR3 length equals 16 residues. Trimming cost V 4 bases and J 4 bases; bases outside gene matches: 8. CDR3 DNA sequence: TGTGCCAGCAGTTCCTGGACTAGCGGGATAGGTTACGAGCAGTACTTC. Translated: CASSSWTSGIGYEQYF.

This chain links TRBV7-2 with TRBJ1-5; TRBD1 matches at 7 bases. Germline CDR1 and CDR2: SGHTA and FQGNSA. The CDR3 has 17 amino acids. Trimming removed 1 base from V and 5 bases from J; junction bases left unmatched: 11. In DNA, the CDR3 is TGTGCCAGCAGCTTAGTTAGTGGAGCCAGGGGGGATCAGCCCCAGCATTTT. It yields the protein CASSLVSGARGDQPQHF. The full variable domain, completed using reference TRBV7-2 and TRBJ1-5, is GAGVSQSPSNKVTEKGKDVELRCDPISGHTALYWYRQSLGQGLEFLIYFQGNSAPDKSGLPSDRFSAERTGGSVSTLTIQRTQQEDSAVYLCASSLVSGARGDQPQHFGDGTRLSIL.

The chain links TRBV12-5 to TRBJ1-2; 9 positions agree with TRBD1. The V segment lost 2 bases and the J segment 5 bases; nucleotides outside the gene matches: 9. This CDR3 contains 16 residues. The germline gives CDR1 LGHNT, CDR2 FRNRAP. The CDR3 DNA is TGTGCTAGTGGTTTGATCCCCTCAGGGACAGGGTATGGCTACACCTTC. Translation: CASGLIPSGTGYGYTF.

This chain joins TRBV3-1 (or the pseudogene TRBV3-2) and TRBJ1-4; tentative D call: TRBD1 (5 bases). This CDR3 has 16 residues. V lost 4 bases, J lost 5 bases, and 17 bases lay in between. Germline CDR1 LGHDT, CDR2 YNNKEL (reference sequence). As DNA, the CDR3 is TGTGCCAGCAGCCCCGGGGCGGCAGGTTGGAATGAAAAACTGTTTTTT. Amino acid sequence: CASSPGAAGWNEKLFF.